This T cell receptor (beta chain) was captured by sequencing in a study of cytomegalovirus exposure and HLA in healthy donors. Germline V lookup: CDR1 SNHLY, CDR2 FYNNEI. Deletions cut 5 bases from V and 1 base from J, with 10 bases between. The CDR3 loop spans 14 amino acids. The PCR had 60 Vbeta and 13 Jbeta primers. Clones were sequenced by immunoSEQ multiplex PCR, and TCRdb holds only the in-frame ones, with some missing. The data hold 65,000 to 95,000 clones, with over 75% observed a single time. As to this clone: Antigen: not known.

Points from the study as a whole: Cytomegalovirus association was listed for around 180 TCR beta chains.

The sequenced material came from PBMCs. The TCR originated in a man in his fifties or sixties in good health and CMV-seronegative. The V gene is TRBV2, the J gene TRBJ2-3, with TRBD1 as a possible D gene (5 bases). The chain's CDR3 is CASSLKTGTDTQYF. The CDR3 nucleotides are TGTGCCAGCAGTCTCAAGACAGGCACAGATACGCAGTATTTT.